This T cell receptor (beta chain) stems from a study of T cell responses to AZD1222 COVID-19 vaccine (dated by TCRdb to the early 2020s). Study-wide context: A total of 233 trial participants underwent TCR sequencing, of whom some 210 received two doses of AZD1222 and some 25 received two doses of the MenACWY control vaccine. Trial participants were enrolled by age into 18-55, 56-69 and 70-plus year subgroups, with roughly 160, 29 and 62 TCR-sequenced participants respectively. Points the paper makes about the study in general: Because no samples from the day 14 peak response were available, repertoires could be characterized only after the peak T cell response. In the small 56-69-year group, the increase in depth fell short of significance, most likely because of low power. Most participants were white British and females outnumbered males, and the authors suggested that clonal diversity may have been underestimated. Vaccine-associated CD4 TCRs spanned the whole spike protein, with dominant responses in regions 160-218 and 743-854. After two AZD1222 doses, spike-specific TCR breadth and depth were significantly higher than at day 0 and than in MenACWY recipients. Epitopes outside the regions mutated in the B.1.351 and B.1.1.7 variants were reportedly recognized by nearly half of the unique spike-specific TCRs. Conclusions about previously exposed vaccinees were limited because only a handful of AZD1222 recipients were SARS-CoV-2 seropositive at baseline.

V is reduced by 5 bases and J by 4 bases, leaving a spacing of 15 bases between them. Taken from the germline V gene (reference sequence), the CDR1 and CDR2 loops are SGHNT and YYREEE. The cysteine opens and the phenylalanine closes a CDR3 of 14 amino acids. This entry keeps only the CDR3 DNA: 42 bases, framed from base 1. The CDR3 regions of human TCRbeta chains were analyzed by immunosequencing. Per the original workflow: Repertoire TCRs were checked for matches against a reference library of SARS-CoV-2-specific TCRs that had been generated using the MIRA antigen-specificity platform. Breadth meant the fraction of unique TCRs that were SARS-CoV-2-associated, whereas depth meant the fraction of total T cells that were SARS-CoV-2-associated. Using the MIRA data, each spike-specific TCR was assigned both to the spike region to which the TCR was reactive and to a CD4 or CD8 class. Log10-transformed breadth and depth values were compared by one-way ANOVA with Sidak's multiple comparisons tests. TCRdb stores this immuneACCESS table with in-frame sequences only. Part of the clones is absent; in the studies checked, under half of the shortfall reflects unresolved V genes, and no reason is known for the rest. V, J and clone size are taken as reported in that table, and D and trimming were inferred from the DNA itself. The sample has about 160,000 clones on record, 85% to 90% of them singletons. Approximately 4.3% of the sample rests with the top ten.

In the paper's terms, the time point label means: about 28 days (+/-7) after the second vaccine dose. AZD1222 recipients whose second dose came at about 4 weeks and those whose second dose came at about 12 weeks were combined into one group, since spike-specific TCR depth and breadth did not differ between the two schedules. Vaccinee samples came from UK trials COV001 and COV002, including a single-blind randomized controlled phase 2/3 trial of AZD1222 (ChAdOx1 nCoV-19) in healthy adults. Trial participant PBMC samples were collected at day 0 and day 28 after the second dose for TCRbeta chain sequencing. Points on this clone: This receptor's antigen is unknown. Base qualities are not provided; no much larger clone lies one nucleotide away.

The sequence joins TRBV5-4 to TRBJ1-2; TRBD1 is a possible D gene, resting on 6 matching bases. The sequenced sample was peripheral blood, obtained 28 days after the second AZD1222 dose. This TCR derives from an adult who received the AZD1222 COVID-19 vaccine. CDR3 loop: CASSWGAGAYGYTF. The sequenced DNA: TGTGCCAGCAGTTGGGGGGCCGGTGCCTATGGCTACACCTTC.